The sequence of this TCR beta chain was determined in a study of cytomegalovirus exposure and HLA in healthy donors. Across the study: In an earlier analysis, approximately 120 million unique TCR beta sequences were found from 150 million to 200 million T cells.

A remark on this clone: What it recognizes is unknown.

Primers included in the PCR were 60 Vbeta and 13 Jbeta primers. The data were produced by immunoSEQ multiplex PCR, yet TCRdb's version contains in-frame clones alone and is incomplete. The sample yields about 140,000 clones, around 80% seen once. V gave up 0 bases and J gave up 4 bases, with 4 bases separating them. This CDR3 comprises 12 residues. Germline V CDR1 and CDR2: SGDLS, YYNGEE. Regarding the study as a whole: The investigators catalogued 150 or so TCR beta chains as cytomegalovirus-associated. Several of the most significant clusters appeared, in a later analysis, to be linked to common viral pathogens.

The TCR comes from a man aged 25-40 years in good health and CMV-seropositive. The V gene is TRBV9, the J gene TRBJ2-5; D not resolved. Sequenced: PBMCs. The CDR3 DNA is TGTGCCAGCAGCGTAGTCGGAGAGACCCAGTACTTC. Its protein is CASSVVGETQYF.